These 22 T cell receptor beta chains were sequenced from one sample in a study of cytomegalovirus exposure and HLA in healthy donors. PCR amplification relied on 60 Vbeta primers (plus 13 Jbeta primers). The data were produced by immunoSEQ multiplex PCR, yet TCRdb's version contains in-frame clones alone and is incomplete. The sample records 220,000 or so clones, about 74% being singletons. The specimen was PBMCs. Source of these receptors: a woman younger than 45 in good health and CMV-seronegative.

The sample holds one count of this clone. The J gene is TRBJ2-1, the V gene TRBV2; TRBD2 matches 8 bases. Germline V lookup: CDR1 SNHLY, CDR2 FYNNEI. J was trimmed by 6 bases and V by 8 bases; bases with no gene match: 9. The CDR3 is 14 amino acids. The DNA of the CDR3 is TGTGCCAGCCAAGCCGCGGGGGGAATCAATGAGCAGTTCTTC. It specifies CASQAAGGINEQFF.

The chain combines TRBV5-4 with TRBJ2-5; D not resolved. The J call is uncertain, as TRBJ2-7 better fits the DNA end. Germline lookup yields CDR1 SGHNT and CDR2 YYREEE (reference sequence). The CDR3 loop spans 14 amino acids. CDR3 nucleotides: TGTGCCAGCAGCTTGGGCGGTGATATCGACGAGCAGTACTTC. This encodes CASSLGGDIDEQYF.

In its sample, this clone was seen a few times. The chain uses TRBV18 and TRBJ1-3; a possible D gene is TRBD1 (5 bases). The CDR3 covers 16 residues. The V end was cut by 2 bases, the J end by 4 bases, with 15 bases between. CDR1 is KGHSH and CDR2 is LQKENI in the germline V gene. The CDR3 reads CASSPNTGASGNTIYF. CDR3 in DNA: TGTGCCAGCTCACCAAATACTGGGGCCTCCGGAAACACCATATATTTT.

The chain links TRBV7-3 to TRBJ2-1; no clear D. The V end lost 4 bases, the J end lost 1 base, and 8 bases lay between the germline ends. This CDR3 has 14 residues. Germline lookup yields CDR1 SGHTA and CDR2 FQGTGA. The DNA for the CDR3 is TGTGCCAGCAGCTATTCGGGTTCCTACAATGAGCAGTTCTTC. It translates to CASSYSGSYNEQFF.

The genes are TRBV15 and TRBJ2-2; possibly TRBD2 for D (6 bases). CDR3 length: 15 residues. Trimming shortened V by 0 bases and J by 7 bases, and 12 bases separated the two germline ends. Germline V gene lookup returns CDR1 LNHNV and CDR2 YYDKDF (reference sequence). The DNA of the CDR3 is TGTGCCACCAGCAGAGATTTTGGAGGGCACGGGGAGCTGTTTTTT. This sequence encodes CATSRDFGGHGELFF.

The genes are TRBV7-9 and TRBJ2-7; 9 positions match TRBD2. J was trimmed by 6 bases and V by 3 bases; bases with no gene match: 3. The CDR3 covers 13 residues. Germline V gene lookup returns CDR1 SEHNR and CDR2 FQNEAQ (reference sequence). The CDR3 region has the DNA TGTGCCAGCAGCTTTCATAGCGGGAGCGAGCAGTACTTC. Residues: CASSFHSGSEQYF.

This chain uses TRBV10-3 with TRBJ1-5; D is perhaps TRBD1 (6 bases). Trimming removed 2 bases at V and 0 bases at J, with 11 bases between. Germline lookup yields CDR1 ENHRY and CDR2 SYGVKD. This CDR3 spans 16 amino acids. The CDR3 region is CAISESSGDSNQPQHF. The CDR3 nucleotides are TGTGCCATCAGTGAGAGTTCAGGGGATAGCAATCAGCCCCAGCATTTT.

The chain uses TRBV4-2 and TRBJ2-5, with D possibly TRBD1 on 6 matching bases. Germline values: CDR1 LGHNA, CDR2 YNFKEQ. The length of the CDR3 is 15 residues. V shed 0 bases and J shed 4 bases, with 12 bases lying between them. CDR3 DNA sequence: TGTGCCAGCAGCCAAGATTCGGACAGACCAGAGACCCAGTACTTC. Translating it yields CASSQDSDRPETQYF.

The chain has TRBV2 and TRBJ2-7; 7 bases fit TRBD1. The V gene's germline CDR1 is SNHLY and CDR2 FYNNEI. V was pared by 3 bases and J by 2 bases, with 7 bases of the junction left unmatched. The CDR3 runs 15 residues. CDR3 protein: CASSDRDRIPYEQYF. CDR3 DNA sequence: TGTGCCAGCAGTGACCGGGACAGAATACCCTACGAGCAGTACTTC.

J is TRBJ2-7 and V is TRBV11-3; TRBD1 matches at 9 bases. The CDR3 is made up of 14 amino acids. Germline trimming cut 6 bases from V and 6 bases from J; bases unmatched to any gene: 9. In germline, CDR1 is SGHNT, CDR2 YENEEA. DNA of the CDR3: TGTGCCAGCAGACAGGGGGCGCGGTTCTCCGAGCAGTACTTC. Amino acid sequence: CASRQGARFSEQYF. The whole variable domain, filled in from reference TRBV11-3 and TRBJ2-7, reads EAGVVQSPRYKIIEKKQPVAFWCNPISGHNTLYWYLQNLGQGPELLIRYENEEAVDDSQLPKDRFSAERLKGVDSTLKIQPAELGDSAVYLCASRQGARFSEQYFGPGTRLTVT.

This clone has a handful of counts. The V gene is TRBV5-8, the J gene TRBJ1-6, with D maybe TRBD1 (6 bases). The CDR3 spans 16 residues. CDR1 and CDR2 (germline): SGHTS, YDEGEE. The V and J ends lost 1 base and 11 bases respectively, with 19 bases between them. The CDR3 loop reads CASSLLAGALVTPLHF. Here the CDR3 DNA reads TGTGCCAGCAGCTTGCTGGCGGGGGCCTTGGTGACACCCCTCCACTTT.

This clone was counted once. The rearrangement joins TRBV5-1 to TRBJ1-1; 9 bases map to TRBD1. J gave up 3 bases and V 3 bases, and 6 bases lay outside the gene matches. CDR1 and CDR2 from the germline V gene are SGHRS and YFSETQ. The CDR3 length is 15 residues. The CDR3 region is CASSWGDRDYTEAFF. In DNA form, the CDR3 reads TGCGCCAGCAGCTGGGGGGACAGGGATTACACTGAAGCTTTCTTT.

The chain is built from TRBV7-9 and TRBJ1-1; unclear D gene. Germline V gene sequence: CDR1 SEHNR, CDR2 FQNEAQ (reference sequence). This CDR3 spans 17 amino acids. V was trimmed by 4 bases and J by 10 bases, leaving 28 bases between them. DNA of the CDR3: TGTGCCAGCAGCTCCGGCCCTCCCGAGCGCCTTCTGAAGAGAGCTTTCTTT. Amino acids: CASSSGPPERLLKRAFF. Full variable domain (outside the CDR3, taken from reference TRBV7-9 and TRBJ1-1): DTGVSQNPRHKITKRGQNVTFRCDPISEHNRLYWYRQTLGQGPEFLTYFQNEAQLEKSRLLSDRFSAERPKGSFSTLEIQRTEQGDSAMYLCASSSGPPERLLKRAFFGQGTRLTVV.

In DNA, the CDR3 is TGCGCCAGCAGCTTGACCACTACCGGGACTAGCGTACACAATGAGCAGTTCTTC. Residues: CASSLTTTGTSVHNEQFF. The chain links TRBV5-1 to TRBJ2-1; the match to TRBD2 covers 10 bases. Trimming at V came to 1 base and at J to 5 bases, leaving 12 bases not matched to a gene. Per the germline V gene, CDR1 is SGHRS and CDR2 is YFSETQ. The CDR3 extends over 18 amino acids. Based on the CDR3 plus reference TRBV5-1 and TRBJ2-1, the full variable domain is KAGVTQTPRYLIKTRGQQVTLSCSPISGHRSVSWYQQTPGQGLQFLFEYFSETQRNKGNFPGRFSGRQFSNSRSEMNVSTLELGDSALYLCASSLTTTGTSVHNEQFFGPGTRLTVL.

The chain couples TRBV6-1 to TRBJ2-1; 14 bases agree with TRBD2. Germline values: CDR1 MNHNS, CDR2 SASEGT. V shed 8 bases, J shed 2 bases, and the junction held 11 bases outside the gene matches. The CDR3 spans 18 residues. The CDR3 DNA is TGTGCCAGCCGTGGACTAGCGGGAGGAAGTCCAACCTACAATGAGCAGTTCTTC. This sequence encodes CASRGLAGGSPTYNEQFF.

J is TRBJ2-1 and V is TRBV5-1, with 12 bases that match TRBD2. V was clipped by 0 bases and J by 3 bases; unmatched bases: 4. Germline V gene lookup returns CDR1 SGHRS and CDR2 YFSETQ. This CDR3 is 17 amino acids long. In DNA, the CDR3 is TGCGCCAGCAGCTTGGTGGCTAGCGGGGGGGACTACAATGAGCAGTTCTTC. The encoded protein is CASSLVASGGDYNEQFF. The full variable domain, with the rest looked up from reference TRBV5-1 and TRBJ2-1, is KAGVTQTPRYLIKTRGQQVTLSCSPISGHRSVSWYQQTPGQGLQFLFEYFSETQRNKGNFPGRFSGRQFSNSRSEMNVSTLELGDSALYLCASSLVASGGDYNEQFFGPGTRLTVL.

The chain uses TRBV4-1 and TRBJ1-2, with no clear D. CDR1 and CDR2 from the germline V gene are MGHRA and YSYEKL. V lost 0 bases and J lost 6, with 11 bases in between. The CDR3 has 14 amino acids. This CDR3 reads CASSQEPGFDGYTF. In DNA form, the CDR3 reads TGCGCCAGCAGCCAAGAGCCGGGGTTCGATGGCTACACCTTC.

The chain uses TRBV30 and TRBJ2-7, with D maybe TRBD1 (6 bases). Germline V lookup: CDR1 GTSNPN, CDR2 SVGIG (reference sequence). The CDR3 has 13 amino acids. The V end lost 8 bases, the J end lost 3 bases, and 17 bases lay between the germline ends. Here the CDR3 reads CAGTPGKNYEQYF. In DNA, the CDR3 is TGTGCCGGGACACCAGGGAAGAACTACGAGCAGTACTTC.

In this sample, this clone turned up once. One junction end disagrees with the germline gene, perhaps due to a read error. The chain carries TRBV11-3 and TRBJ2-1; 8 nucleotides align to TRBD2. This CDR3 is 18 amino acids long. Germline loops: CDR1 SGHNT, CDR2 YENEEA. The CDR3 reads CATSLDPQLGDRGGEQFF. CDR3 nucleotide sequence: TGTGCCACCAGCTTAGATCCCCAACTAGGGGACCGGGGGGGTGAGCAGTTCTTC.

As regards this clone: Mismatch with germline at one junction end may stem from a read error. The genes are TRBV5-4 and TRBJ2-7; 10 nucleotides line up with TRBD1. There are 14 residues in the CDR3. Germline CDR1 is SGHNT and CDR2 is YYREEE (reference sequence). The CDR3 DNA sequence: TGTGCCAGCAGCTTGGGACAGGGGGCATACGAGCAGCACTTC. This translates into CASSLGQGAYEQHF.

The genes are TRBV5-5 and TRBJ1-2; 7 nucleotides align to TRBD1. V was pared by 0 bases and J by 4 bases, with 9 bases of the junction left unmatched. The germline V gene has CDR1 SGHKS and CDR2 YYEKEE (reference sequence). This CDR3 comprises 16 residues. The CDR3, as DNA: TGTGCCAGCAGCTTGGCCATTTCACAGGGGAGCTATGGCTACACCTTC. Translating gives CASSLAISQGSYGYTF. Variable domain in full (rest from reference TRBV5-5 and TRBJ1-2): DAGVTQSPTHLIKTRGQQVTLRCSPISGHKSVSWYQQVLGQGPQFIFQYYEKEERGRGNFPDRFSARQFPNYSSELNVNALLLGDSALYLCASSLAISQGSYGYTFGSGTRLTVV.

The rearrangement joins TRBV6-1 to TRBJ1-2; 10 nucleotides match TRBD1. The CDR3 totals 15 residues. Germline CDR1 is MNHNS and CDR2 is SASEGT. J lost 2 bases, V lost 6 bases, and 6 bases had no gene match. CDR3 coding DNA: TGTGCCAGCAGCACCCGGACAGGGGGGAACTATGGCTACACCTTC. Its translation: CASSTRTGGNYGYTF.